This TCR beta chain comes out of a study of T cells of healthy individuals. V was pared by 6 bases and J by 0 bases, with 15 bases between. Germline CDR1 reads SGHRS; CDR2 reads YFSETQ. The CDR3 has 15 residues. MiXCR was run by TCRdb on the 5' RACE reads, yielding one entry per CDR3 protein. Found here are about 53,000 distinct CDR3 sequences, about 15% of them singletons; the top ten hold 16%. This TCR was recovered from a human donor in good health. The chain uses TRBV5-1 and TRBJ1-1; D call uncertain. DNA of the CDR3: TGCGCCAGCAAATCCTCCGACGGTGTGAACACTGAAGCTTTCTTT. Translation: CASKSSDGVNTEAFF.